Below, 14 T cell receptor beta chains from the same sample are listed, as sequenced in a study of cytomegalovirus exposure and HLA in healthy donors. This PCR relied on a set of 60 Vbeta primers and 13 Jbeta primers. TCRdb keeps only in-frame clones here, not all; method: immunoSEQ multiplex PCR. Among 180,000 or so clones listed, approximately 80% were seen once. Sequencing was carried out using PBMCs. All receptors derive from a female donor in good health and CMV-seronegative.

The rearrangement links TRBV25-1 to TRBJ2-1; 12 positions agree with TRBD2. The CDR3 covers 17 residues. CDR1 is MGHDK, CDR2 SYGVNS, per germline. J gave up 1 base and V 4 bases, and 5 bases lay outside the gene matches. CDR3 sequence reads: CASSGGLAGVSYNEQFF. Written as DNA, the CDR3 is TGTGCCAGCAGTGGGGGACTAGCGGGCGTATCCTACAATGAGCAGTTCTTC.

This clone appeared a few times. CDR3 amino acids: CASSGKTSGTYNEQFF. The CDR3 coding sequence is TGTGCCAGCAGCGGAAAGACTAGCGGGACCTACAATGAGCAGTTCTTC. J is TRBJ2-1 and V is TRBV5-4, with 11 bases fitting TRBD2. The length of the CDR3 is 16 residues. The J segment lost 2 bases and the V segment lost 4 bases, leaving 5 bases of the junction unmatched. The germline V gene encodes CDR1 SGHNT and CDR2 YYREEE (reference sequence).

This sequence joins TRBV29-1 and TRBJ2-5; TRBD1 is a possible D gene (5 bases). The ends were cut back, 0 bases at V and 5 bases at J, with 19 bases in the middle. Germline-derived CDR1 and CDR2 are SQVTM and ANQGSEA. The CDR3 has 16 residues. CDR3 loop: CSVEDHRATGRETQYF. The CDR3 DNA is TGCAGCGTTGAAGATCACCGGGCAACAGGCAGGGAGACCCAGTACTTC.

V usage is TRBV4-1 and J usage is TRBJ2-2; tentative D call: TRBD1 (6 bases). There are 15 residues in the CDR3. The germline V gene encodes CDR1 MGHRA and CDR2 YSYEKL. V shed 3 bases and J shed 3 bases, with 11 bases lying between them. The CDR3 loop reads CASSHRDTYTGELFF. The CDR3 coding sequence is TGCGCCAGCAGCCATCGGGACACTTACACCGGGGAGCTGTTTTTT.

This clone occurred once. J is TRBJ1-5 and V is TRBV7-9; unclear D gene. Germline values: CDR1 SEHNR, CDR2 FQNEAQ (reference sequence). This CDR3 is 14 amino acids long. V lost 5 bases and J lost 6, with 14 bases in between. The CDR3 is CASSQDNVFQPQHF. The CDR3 region has the DNA TGTGCCAGCAGCCAAGACAATGTTTTTCAGCCCCAGCATTTT. Variable domain in full (rest from reference TRBV7-9 and TRBJ1-5): DTGVSQNPRHKITKRGQNVTFRCDPISEHNRLYWYRQTLGQGPEFLTYFQNEAQLEKSRLLSDRFSAERPKGSFSTLEIQRTEQGDSAMYLCASSQDNVFQPQHFGDGTRLSIL.

The CDR3 sequence: CASSDGGIQPQHF. The CDR3 nucleotides are TGTGCCAGCAGCGACGGGGGAATTCAGCCCCAGCATTTT. This chain connects TRBV7-2 to TRBJ1-5; a weak D match, TRBD1 (5 bases). V was cut by 5 bases and J by 6 bases, with 11 bases left in between. The CDR3 extends over 13 amino acids. The germline V gene has CDR1 SGHTA and CDR2 FQGNSA.

With respect to this clone: This could be a read error, since a much larger clone is one nucleotide away. V and J are TRBV5-5 and TRBJ1-1; 9 nucleotides match TRBD1. Germline V gives CDR1 SGHKS, CDR2 YYEKEE (reference sequence). This CDR3 has 14 residues. V lost 4 bases, J lost 1 base, and 2 bases stayed unmatched. CDR3 region: CASSRGQGNTEAFF. The CDR3 DNA reads as TGTGCCAGCAGCCGGGGACAGGGGAACACTGAAGCTTTCTTT.

The CDR3 region has the DNA TGTGCCAGCAGCACCTCCCCGGGGTCTAGGAACACCATATATTTT. Residues: CASSTSPGSRNTIYF. The V and J genes are TRBV7-2 and TRBJ1-3; no definite D call. Germline CDR1 is SGHTA and CDR2 is FQGNSA. This CDR3 is built from 15 residues. The V end was cut by 5 bases, the J end by 7 bases, with 18 bases between.

The chain combines TRBV9 with TRBJ2-1; D gene unclear. The CDR3 is 15 residues long. The germline V gene has CDR1 SGDLS and CDR2 YYNGEE. V was trimmed by 0 bases and J by 7 bases, leaving 14 bases between them. CDR3 amino acids: CASSVGAKERNEQFF. Written as DNA, the CDR3 is TGTGCCAGCAGCGTAGGAGCCAAAGAGCGAAATGAGCAGTTCTTC. The full variable domain, in which reference TRBV9 and TRBJ2-1 provide the parts outside the CDR3, is DSGVTQTPKHLITATGQRVTLRCSPRSGDLSVYWYQQSLDQGLQFLIQYYNGEERAKGNILERFSAQQFPDLHSELNLSSLELGDSALYFCASSVGAKERNEQFFGPGTRLTVL.

The chain joins TRBV15 to TRBJ2-5, with 7 positions matching TRBD2. The J call may be mistaken, given a closer DNA end match to TRBJ2-7. This CDR3 comprises 13 residues. Germline CDR1 and CDR2: LNHNV and YYDKDF (reference sequence). The CDR3 protein is CATSTGTTYEQYF. The CDR3 DNA reads TGTGCCACCAGCACGGGGACTACGTACGAGCAGTACTTC.

With regard to this clone: A single base is all that separates this from a far larger clone, so a read error is likely. The chain is built from TRBV27 and TRBJ2-3, with D unclear. CDR3 length: 13 residues. The germline CDR1 and CDR2 sequences are MNHEY and SMNVEV (reference sequence). The CDR3 nucleotides read TGTGACAGCAGTTTACTCCCCCCAGATACGCAGTATTTT. Amino acid sequence: CDSSLLPPDTQYF.

The chain is built from TRBV10-3 and TRBJ2-5, with D perhaps TRBD2 (7 bases). Germline CDR1 is ENHRY and CDR2 is SYGVKD. The CDR3 is 14 amino acids. The V end lost 8 bases, the J end lost 4 bases, and 17 bases lay between the germline ends. The CDR3 region is CAIGSLGGGETQYF. The DNA of the CDR3 is TGTGCCATCGGATCCTTAGGGGGGGGAGAGACCCAGTACTTC.

This sequence joins TRBV28 and TRBJ2-2; 7 nucleotides line up with TRBD2. CDR1 and CDR2 from the germline V gene are MDHEN and SYDVKM. The CDR3 length is 16 residues. Trimming removed 5 bases from V and 7 bases from J; junction bases left unmatched: 13. CDR3 region: CASSLLLGGGSGELFF. CDR3 sequence (DNA): TGTGCCAGCAGTCTCCTGCTCGGGGGAGGGAGCGGGGAGCTGTTTTTT.

This clone was observed a single time. This chain uses TRBV5-1 with TRBJ2-3, with D perhaps TRBD2 (6 bases). V lost 6 bases to trimming and J lost 0 bases, with 14 bases between them. Germline V CDR1 and CDR2: SGHRS, YFSETQ. This CDR3 has 15 residues. The CDR3 bases are TGCGCCAGCAAACCCTGGGACTCTAGCACAGATACGCAGTATTTT. This codes for CASKPWDSSTDTQYF.